A selection of T cell receptor beta chains follows, all from one sample in a study of blood T cell repertoires in COVID-19. Clones were sequenced by immunoSEQ multiplex PCR, and TCRdb holds only the in-frame ones, with some missing. This repertoire shows about 140,000 clones, around 90% found once; its top ten account for approximately 10%. The sample consisted of peripheral blood. The receptors here all came from a man aged 55-75 years with active or convalescent COVID-19. CDR3s include the opening cysteine and the closing phenylalanine or tryptophan. D genes are given only for firm matches. Clone size is given for some rows only: seen once, a few or many times, or a class if the clone is expanded.

13,TRBJ2-7,TRBD1,TRBV28,.,TGTGCCAGCAGCTCGGACAGGATCTACGAGCAGTACTTC,CASSSDRIYEQYF
14,TRBJ2-7,TRBD2,TRBV29-1,.,TGCAGCGTTGCCAGCGGGAGGTTATCCTACGAGCAGTACTTC,CSVASGRLSYEQYF
17,TRBJ1-2,TRBD1,TRBV5-4,.,TGTGCCAGCAGCTTGGGGGACAGGGGGCGGCTTAACTATGGCTACACCTTC,CASSLGDRGRLNYGYTF
16,TRBJ1-4,.,TRBV3-1/TRBV3-2,.,TGTGCCAGCAAATCACACCGAGGAGGGGTAGGAGAAAAACTGTTTTTT,CASKSHRGGVGEKLFF
16,TRBJ2-2,.,TRBV7-9,.,TGTGCCAGCAGCTTCAACTCGCTCGCGAACACCGGGGAGCTGTTTTTT,CASSFNSLANTGELFF
13,TRBJ2-3,.,TRBV2,.,TGTGCCATCCTAGTTAGTCCCGGAGATACGCAGTATTTT,CAILVSPGDTQYF
15,TRBJ2-1,TRBD2,TRBV9,once,TGTGCCAGCAGCGTATCTAGCGGGACCTACAATGAGCAGTTCTTC,CASSVSSGTYNEQFF
17,TRBJ2-7,TRBD2,TRBV2,.,TGTGCCAGCAGGAAGGGACTAGCGGGAGGGTCTTTCTACGAGCAGTACTTC,CASRKGLAGGSFYEQYF
15,TRBJ2-3,TRBD1,TRBV7-2,once,TGTGCCAGCAGGCCTCCGGGACAGGGGACAGATACGCAGTATTTT,CASRPPGQGTDTQYF
14,TRBJ2-3,.,TRBV3-1/TRBV3-2,.,TGTGCCAGCAGCTTATCAGGGTTCGCAGATACGCAGTATTTT,CASSLSGFADTQYF